This entry lists 8 T cell receptor beta chains sequenced from one sample in a study of human T cells and chemical hapten exposure. TCRdb itself ran the RACE reads through MiXCR, one entry per CDR3 protein. The sample contains tens of thousands of distinct CDR3 sequences, around 9.8% of which appear only once. Noted time point: patch test 1, 2 weeks after DPC sensitization. Treatment defined: therapeutic diphenylcyclopropenone sensitization with weekly scalp DPC. This sample comprised whole blood, obtained in connection with sensitization to the hapten diphenylcyclopropenone (DPC). These receptor sequences come from a woman in her forties with alopecia areata. Some clones in this sample may be carry-over from other donors' samples.

This clonotype was seen a few times. The chain links TRBV5-1 to TRBJ2-5; D might be TRBD1 (5 bases). The V and J ends lost 0 bases and 5 bases respectively, with 14 bases between them. The CDR3 runs to 15 residues. Per the germline V gene, CDR1 is SGHRS and CDR2 is YFSETQ. The DNA of the CDR3 is TGCGCCAGCAGCTTGGGCGGCAGGGCTGACGAGACCCAGTACTTC. Protein product: CASSLGGRADETQYF.

This clonotype was counted many times. The chain couples TRBV20-1 to TRBJ1-5; the D gene is possibly TRBD1 (6 bases). CDR1 and CDR2 (germline): DFQATT, SNEGSKA (reference sequence). V was trimmed by 0 bases and J by 4 bases, leaving 10 bases between them. The CDR3 length is 14 residues. Here the CDR3 reads CSARDRTGNQPQHF. CDR3 sequence (DNA): TGCAGTGCTAGAGATCGTACAGGGAATCAGCCCCAGCATTTT.

This clonotype was recorded a few times. The chain joins TRBV9 to TRBJ1-6; D unresolved. The germline V gene encodes CDR1 SGDLS and CDR2 YYNGEE. The CDR3 is made up of 16 amino acids. With 3 bases removed from V and 0 bases from J, the gap between germline ends came to 10 bases. This chain's CDR3 is CASSADFFSYNSPLHF. The CDR3 nucleotides are TGTGCCAGCAGCGCGGACTTTTTCTCCTATAATTCACCCCTCCACTTT.

In this sample, this clonotype turned up a few times. The chain employs TRBV18 and TRBJ2-1; D not resolved. CDR1 is KGHSH, CDR2 LQKENI, per germline. The CDR3 consists of 13 residues. Trimming took 3 bases from V and 2 from J, leaving 5 bases between them. CDR3 nucleotide sequence: TGTGCCAGCTCACCGCAGACCTACAATGAGCAGTTCTTC. Its translation is CASSPQTYNEQFF.

The V call is TRBV4-2, the J call TRBJ1-2; D is unresolved. Deletions cut 0 bases from V and 5 bases from J, with 7 bases between. CDR1 and CDR2 (germline): LGHNA, YNFKEQ. This CDR3 has 13 amino acids. The CDR3 loop reads CASSQDRVYGYTF. The CDR3 nucleotides are TGTGCCAGCAGCCAAGATAGGGTGTATGGCTACACCTTC.

This clonotype was observed many times. V usage is TRBV20-1 and J usage is TRBJ2-1; D is unresolved. Germline V gene data show CDR1 as DFQATT and CDR2 as SNEGSKA (reference sequence). This CDR3 has 12 residues. Trimming took 8 bases from V and 8 from J, leaving 16 bases between them. This CDR3 reads CSTYVGVDEQFF. For the CDR3, the DNA is TGCAGTACCTACGTTGGGGTAGATGAGCAGTTCTTC.

In this sample, this clonotype turned up many times. This rearrangement joins TRBV6-5 to TRBJ2-7; 7 nucleotides line up with TRBD1. In germline, CDR1 is MNHEY, CDR2 SVGAGI. The ends lost 2 bases at V and 2 bases at J; junction bases unmatched: 9. This CDR3 contains 16 residues. CDR3 residues: CASSYAGATGTYEQYF. The CDR3 bases are TGTGCCAGCAGTTACGCCGGAGCGACAGGGACCTACGAGCAGTACTTC.

This clonotype was seen repeatedly, ten times or more. The chain joins TRBV4-3 to TRBJ2-3; D is uncertain. The CDR3 extends over 15 amino acids. Trimming pared 1 base from V and 4 bases from J, leaving 12 bases between. From germline, CDR1 is LGHNA and CDR2 YSLEER. DNA for the CDR3: TGCGCCAGCAGCCAAGGTGAAGGGTCAGCAGATACGCAGTATTTT. Translated: CASSQGEGSADTQYF.